The 15 T cell receptor beta chains given below trace back to one sample, sequenced in a study of T cell repertoires in cytomegalovirus infection. TCRdb redid the calling of the reads with MiXCR, one entry per CDR3 protein. In the table there are 550,000 to 850,000 distinct CDR3 sequences, roughly a third of which are singletons. Their antigens are not known. The sample here was cultured PBMCs, taken from culture after CMV antigen stimulation. The receptors originated from a human donor in good health (CMV status not recorded). Some clones in this sample may be carry-over from other donors' samples.

This chain joins TRBV7-8 and TRBJ1-6; a weak D match, TRBD1 (5 bases). Between the trimmed V and J ends, which lost 4 bases and 14 bases, there was a span of 18 bases. This CDR3 is 14 amino acids long. CDR1 is SGHVS and CDR2 is FQNEAQ in the germline V gene. DNA for the CDR3: TGTGCCAGCAGCTCTCGGGGGACCTTCGGGACCCTCCACTTT. Residues: CASSSRGTFGTLHF.

The V and J genes are TRBV6-2 or TRBV6-3 and TRBJ2-1; 9 bases line up with TRBD2. In germline, CDR1 is MNHEY, CDR2 SVGEGT. V lost 0 bases and J lost 7; bases outside the gene matches: 10. The CDR3 consists of 17 residues. CDR3 sequence (DNA): TGTGCCAGCAGTTACTCTTCTCCAGCGGGAGGTGTGAATGAGCAGTTCTTC. It translates to CASSYSSPAGGVNEQFF.

In its sample, this clonotype was seen a few times. The CDR3 DNA sequence: TGTGCCAGCAGCGGGACCGAAAACATTCAGTACTTC. The encoded protein is CASSGTENIQYF. The chain has TRBV6-1 and TRBJ2-4; the D call may be TRBD1 or TRBD2 (5 bases each). The CDR3 covers 12 residues. The V end lost 6 bases, the J end lost 5 bases, and 8 bases lay between the germline ends. Per the germline V gene, CDR1 is MNHNS and CDR2 is SASEGT.

This clonotype showed up just a few times. V gene TRBV7-9 combines with J gene TRBJ1-1; tentative D call: TRBD1 (5 bases). Deletions cut 4 bases from V and 3 bases from J, with 9 bases between. The CDR3 loop spans 13 amino acids. Germline V CDR1 and CDR2: SEHNR, FQNEAQ (reference sequence). This chain's CDR3 is CASSSPGHTEAFF. CDR3 DNA sequence: TGTGCCAGCAGCTCTCCAGGGCACACTGAAGCTTTCTTT.

V is TRBV20-1 and J is TRBJ2-1; tentatively, D is TRBD2 (6 bases). The CDR3 runs 13 residues. Trimming pared 6 bases from V and 5 bases from J, leaving 14 bases between. Germline V gives CDR1 DFQATT, CDR2 SNEGSKA (reference sequence). The CDR3, as DNA: TGCAGTGCGGGGGGACGTCCAAACAATGAGCAGTTCTTC. This encodes CSAGGRPNNEQFF.

This chain connects TRBV7-6 to TRBJ2-7, with 8 positions matching TRBD1. The CDR3 loop spans 18 amino acids. Trimming took 5 bases from V and 2 from J; bases not matched to a gene: 17. Germline V gene lookup returns CDR1 SGHVS and CDR2 FNYEAQ. The CDR3 bases are TGTGCCAGCAGCCCGACCGGACAGGGACCAGTTTACACCTACGAGCAGTACTTC. As protein: CASSPTGQGPVYTYEQYF.

There are many counts of this clonotype. This may be a read error, as it is one base from a much larger clone. The chain links TRBV7-2 to TRBJ2-7; 11 positions agree with TRBD2. The V gene's germline CDR1 is SGHTA and CDR2 FQGNSA. The trim removed 1 base at V and 4 bases at J, leaving 3 bases unmatched. The CDR3 covers 15 residues. In DNA, the CDR3 is TGTGCCAGCAGCTTAGATACTAGCGGGGGATACGAGCAGTACTTC. This codes for CASSLDTSGGYEQYF.

As to this clonotype: A read error may explain this, as a much larger clone is one base away. The V gene is TRBV27, the J gene TRBJ2-1; D uncertain. CDR1 and CDR2 (germline): MNHEY, SMNVEV (reference sequence). The CDR3 is 16 amino acids. V was cut by 5 bases and J by 2 bases, with 16 bases left in between. The CDR3 coding sequence is TGTGCCAGCAGTGTCCCAGCTCCCCCGCCCTACAATGAGCAGTTCTTC. This translates into CASSVPAPPPYNEQFF.

In its sample, this clonotype was seen a few times. J is TRBJ2-5 and V is TRBV12-3 or TRBV12-4; TRBD2 might be the D (5 bases). This CDR3 has 17 residues. V lost 4 bases, J lost 0 bases, and 18 bases lay in between. CDR3 protein: CASSSHGSAGDQETQYF. DNA for the CDR3: TGTGCCAGCAGTTCCCATGGGAGCGCCGGAGACCAAGAGACCCAGTACTTC.

This clonotype was seen more than once but under ten times. The chain has TRBV19 and TRBJ2-5, with D unresolved. CDR1 is LNHDA, CDR2 SQIVND, per germline (reference sequence). With 5 bases removed from V and 5 bases from J, the gap between germline ends came to 9 bases. The CDR3 extends over 12 amino acids. The CDR3 spells CASSQNKETQYF. Here the CDR3 DNA reads TGTGCCAGTAGTCAGAACAAGGAGACCCAGTACTTC.

V is TRBV6-5 and J is TRBJ1-4; TRBD1 might be the D (5 bases). The length of the CDR3 is 15 residues. CDR1 is MNHEY and CDR2 is SVGAGI in the germline V gene. Trimming pared 7 bases from V and 8 bases from J, leaving 20 bases between. The CDR3 DNA reads as TGTGCCAGCACAAGGGACCCCTCTGTAGGAGAAAAACTGTTTTTT. It codes for CASTRDPSVGEKLFF.

The rearrangement joins TRBV6-2 or TRBV6-3 to TRBJ1-1; no clear D gene. Trimming took 5 bases from V and 11 from J, leaving 21 bases between them. CDR1 MNHEY and CDR2 SVGEGT come from the germline V gene. This CDR3 has 14 residues. The DNA of the CDR3 is TGTGCCAGCAGTACCAACGATGGTGGACTCGCGGCTTTCTTT. Its protein product is CASSTNDGGLAAFF.

This clonotype was observed a single time. The chain has TRBV7-2 and TRBJ2-3; D not resolved. The tail of the sequence fits TRBJ2-5 better, so the J call may be wrong. Germline lookup yields CDR1 SGHTA and CDR2 FQGNSA. This CDR3 region has 12 residues. The CDR3 spells CASSLFSQTQYF. In DNA form, the CDR3 reads TGTGCCAGCAGCTTATTCTCTCAGACCCAGTACTTC.

The rearrangement uses TRBV7-6 and TRBJ2-3, with 10 bases matching TRBD1. Germline V gene sequence: CDR1 SGHVS, CDR2 FNYEAQ. The V and J ends lost 6 bases and 4 bases, in that order; junction bases with no gene match: 10. The CDR3 is made up of 16 amino acids. The CDR3 DNA reads TGTGCCAGCAGAGAGACCGGGACAGGGGACGCAGATACGCAGTATTTT. This gives the protein CASRETGTGDADTQYF.

This clonotype was detected a few times. The chain joins TRBV5-6 to TRBJ2-5; D might be TRBD1 or TRBD2, each matching 5 bases. The CDR3 is made up of 17 amino acids. Germline V gene lookup returns CDR1 SGHDT and CDR2 YYEEEE. V was trimmed by 4 bases and J by 2 bases, leaving 21 bases between them. As DNA, the CDR3 is TGTGCCAGCAGCCATTTCTCCGTTGTGGGACGACAAGAGACCCAGTACTTC. Translating it yields CASSHFSVVGRQETQYF. Variable domain in full (rest from reference TRBV5-6 and TRBJ2-5): DAGVTQSPTHLIKTRGQQVTLRCSPKSGHDTVSWYQQALGQGPQFIFQYYEEEERQRGNFPDRFSGHQFPNYSSELNVNALLLGDSALYLCASSHFSVVGRQETQYFGPGTRLLVL.